The 11 T cell receptor beta chains below all came from one sample that was sequenced in a study of OX40 agonist ivuxolimab in advanced cancers. The table came from immunoSEQ multiplex PCR; TCRdb's copy has only in-frame clones and leaves some out. The sample has 30,000 to 45,000 clones; around 87% are singletons. The source was CD4+ or CD8+ T cells sorted from blood, collected in a trial of the OX40 agonist ivuxolimab. These receptors were obtained from an adult with an advanced solid tumor such as melanoma, head and neck, liver or kidney cancer.

This chain uses TRBV6-4 with TRBJ2-1; D possibly uses TRBD1 or TRBD2 (5 bases each). Trimming pared 0 bases from V and 9 bases from J, leaving 9 bases between. CDR3 length: 13 residues. From germline, CDR1 is MRHNA and CDR2 SNTAGT. Here the CDR3 DNA reads TGTGCCAGCAGTGACTCGATGAGGGGTGAGCAGTTCTTC. The encoded protein is CASSDSMRGEQFF.

The J gene is TRBJ2-3, the V gene TRBV2; D not certain. The CDR3 consists of 11 residues. V was shortened by 8 bases and J by 6 bases, with 9 bases between the two germline ends. Germline-derived CDR1 and CDR2 are SNHLY and FYNNEI. The CDR3: CASRRLDTQYF. The CDR3 DNA reads as TGTGCCAGCCGCCGGTTGGATACGCAGTATTTT.

V gene TRBV13 combines with J gene TRBJ1-6; 9 bases agree with TRBD1. The trim removed 4 bases at V and 5 bases at J, leaving 3 bases unmatched. The CDR3 consists of 15 residues. CDR1 and CDR2 (germline): PRHDT, FYEKMQ (reference sequence). The CDR3 coding sequence is TGTGCCAGCAGCTCGCGGGACAGGGATAATTCACCCCTCCACTTT. Translation gives CASSSRDRDNSPLHF.

This clone was observed a handful of times. The J gene is TRBJ1-1, the V gene TRBV5-6; no clear D gene. The V end lost 1 base, the J end lost 7 bases, and 5 bases lay between the germline ends. The CDR3 is made up of 11 amino acids. The germline V gene encodes CDR1 SGHDT and CDR2 YYEEEE. The CDR3 DNA reads as TGTGCCAGCAGCTTGTCGGGTGAAGCTTTCTTT. Protein product: CASSLSGEAFF.

This clone was recorded only once. The chain links TRBV27 to TRBJ2-2, with 10 bases lining up with TRBD1. Germline V gene sequence: CDR1 MNHEY, CDR2 SMNVEV (reference sequence). The CDR3 runs to 15 residues. With 7 bases clipped from V and 4 bases from J, the junction kept 6 bases outside the gene matches. Here the CDR3 reads CASTLTGGATGELFF. The DNA for the CDR3 is TGTGCCAGCACCTTGACAGGGGGCGCCACCGGGGAGCTGTTTTTT.

The V and J genes are TRBV5-1 and TRBJ2-2, with D possibly TRBD1 on 5 matching bases. This CDR3 spans 15 amino acids. CDR1 is SGHRS, CDR2 YFSETQ, per germline. Trimming removed 3 bases at V and 4 bases at J, with 13 bases between. The DNA of the CDR3 is TGCGCCAGCAGCTGGGGCCTAAGGGGCACCGGGGAGCTGTTTTTT. It translates to CASSWGLRGTGELFF.

The chain is built from TRBV30 and TRBJ2-5; 9 bases match TRBD1. The CDR3 loop spans 16 amino acids. Germline CDR1 and CDR2: GTSNPN and SVGIG (reference sequence). The V segment lost 1 base and the J segment 5 bases; nucleotides outside the gene matches: 11. The CDR3 sequence: CAWSEIPTGGKETQYF. CDR3 DNA: TGTGCCTGGAGTGAAATTCCCACAGGGGGCAAGGAGACCCAGTACTTC.

The chain recombines TRBV5-6 with TRBJ1-6; D unresolved. Germline values: CDR1 SGHDT, CDR2 YYEEEE. V dropped 5 bases and J dropped 3 bases, with 18 bases sitting between them. This CDR3 comprises 17 residues. The CDR3 loop reads CASRDGHGSDYNSPLHF. The CDR3 bases are TGTGCCAGCAGGGACGGCCACGGGTCAGACTATAATTCACCCCTCCACTTT. Based on the CDR3 plus reference TRBV5-6 and TRBJ1-6, the full variable domain is DAGVTQSPTHLIKTRGQQVTLRCSPKSGHDTVSWYQQALGQGPQFIFQYYEEEERQRGNFPDRFSGHQFPNYSSELNVNALLLGDSALYLCASRDGHGSDYNSPLHFGNGTRLTVT.

The chain joins TRBV15 to TRBJ2-5; no firm D call. Germline CDR1 reads LNHNV; CDR2 reads YYDKDF (reference sequence). The CDR3 sequence is 13 residues long. Trimming took off 4 bases at V and 5 bases at J, with 11 bases between the two ends. This CDR3 is CATSTRSRETQYF. CDR3 in DNA: TGTGCCACCAGCACCCGATCACGGGAGACCCAGTACTTC.

The chain couples TRBV19 to TRBJ2-3, with D perhaps being TRBD1 or TRBD2 (5 bases each). Germline CDR1 LNHDA, CDR2 SQIVND (reference sequence). V was clipped by 3 bases and J by 0 bases, with 13 bases between them. This CDR3 comprises 16 residues. The CDR3 DNA sequence: TGTGCCAGTAGTATGTCGAGGGGCTCTAGCACAGATACGCAGTATTTT. Translating gives CASSMSRGSSTDTQYF. Full variable domain (rest looked up from reference TRBV19 and TRBJ2-3): DGGITQSPKYLFRKEGQNVTLSCEQNLNHDAMYWYRQDPGQGLRLIYYSQIVNDFQKGDIAEGYSVSREKKESFPLTVTSAQKNPTAFYLCASSMSRGSSTDTQYFGPGTRLTVL.

The chain couples TRBV6-6 to TRBJ1-6, with 7 bases that match TRBD1. V lost 7 bases to trimming and J lost 5 bases; unmatched junction nucleotides: 8. In germline, CDR1 is MNHNY, CDR2 SVGAGI (reference sequence). CDR3 size: 15 residues. CDR3 DNA sequence: TGTGCCAGCACCCTAACAGGGGTCGATAATTCACCCCTCCACTTT. This gives the protein CASTLTGVDNSPLHF.